This TCR beta chain was sequenced during a study of blood T cell repertoires in COVID-19. CDR3 length: 14 residues. The V gene's germline CDR1 is DFQATT and CDR2 SNEGSKA (reference sequence). The V segment lost 3 bases and the J segment 1 base; nucleotides outside the gene matches: 3. Produced via immunoSEQ multiplex PCR; TCRdb's table is partial and in-frame only. The sample gives fewer than 250,000 clones, more than 75% of which show up once; 7% to 8.5% is in the top ten. Specimen: PBMCs or T cells enriched from blood (not recorded which). The TCR comes from a man aged 25 to 45 in a cohort exposed to, infected with or recovered from COVID-19 (not recorded which). V usage is TRBV20-1 and J usage is TRBJ1-5; 7 bases are a match to TRBD1. The CDR3 is CSASQGQSNQPQHF. The CDR3 nucleotides are TGCAGTGCTAGTCAGGGACAGAGCAATCAGCCCCAGCATTTT.